This T cell receptor beta chain was profiled in a study of control samples from healthy donors and cancer patients. CDR3 length: 16 amino acids. CDR1 LGHDT and CDR2 YNNKEL come from the germline V gene (reference sequence). V lost 4 bases to trimming and J lost 3 bases; unmatched junction nucleotides: 4. Some clones are missing from TCRdb's copy, which holds only in-frame ones; the method was immunoSEQ multiplex PCR. The table includes tens of thousands of clones, about 92% detected once. What was sequenced was PBMCs. This TCR was sampled from a man aged 35 to 55 with colorectal cancer. This chain links TRBV3-1 (or the pseudogene TRBV3-2) with TRBJ2-1; TRBD2 aligns across 12 bases. CDR3 sequence: CASSPETSGGYNEQFF. The CDR3 DNA follows: TGTGCCAGCAGCCCTGAGACTAGCGGGGGCTACAATGAGCAGTTCTTC.